Presented here are 5 T cell receptor beta chains from one specimen sequenced in a study of neoadjuvant anti-PD-1 for oral cavity cancer. Using immunoSEQ multiplex PCR, the repertoire was profiled, and TCRdb retains in-frame clones only, with some absent. The sample lists roughly 14,000 clones; roughly 74% were seen once. Sequenced material: PBMCs, taken before nivolumab (anti-PD-1) treatment. The receptors were gathered from a person aged 35-79 years with oral cavity squamous cell carcinoma.

This chain uses TRBV9 with TRBJ1-2, with a possible D match to TRBD1 (5 bases). V lost 0 bases, J lost 0 bases, and 9 bases lay in between. Germline CDR1 is SGDLS and CDR2 is YYNGEE. This CDR3 is built from 15 residues. CDR3 sequence reads: CASSVGPGTNYGYTF. The CDR3 DNA sequence: TGTGCCAGCAGCGTAGGGCCAGGGACTAACTATGGCTACACCTTC. Complete variable domain (other parts from reference TRBV9 and TRBJ1-2): DSGVTQTPKHLITATGQRVTLRCSPRSGDLSVYWYQQSLDQGLQFLIQYYNGEERAKGNILERFSAQQFPDLHSELNLSSLELGDSALYFCASSVGPGTNYGYTFGSGTRLTVV.

The rearrangement joins TRBV5-1 to TRBJ1-4, with 9 positions matching TRBD1. The CDR3 is 14 residues long. Trimming at V came to 7 bases and at J to 7 bases, leaving 8 bases not matched to a gene. The V gene's germline CDR1 is SGHRS and CDR2 YFSETQ. The chain's CDR3 is CASGNRGLGEKLFF. In DNA, the CDR3 is TGCGCCAGCGGAAACAGGGGGCTAGGTGAAAAACTGTTTTTT. Full variable domain (outside the CDR3, taken from reference TRBV5-1 and TRBJ1-4): KAGVTQTPRYLIKTRGQQVTLSCSPISGHRSVSWYQQTPGQGLQFLFEYFSETQRNKGNFPGRFSGRQFSNSRSEMNVSTLELGDSALYLCASGNRGLGEKLFFGSGTQLSVL.

V usage is TRBV28 and J usage is TRBJ1-1, with 9 bases identical to TRBD1. The V gene's germline CDR1 is MDHEN and CDR2 SYDVKM. V was pared by 8 bases and J by 11 bases, with 15 bases of the junction left unmatched. The CDR3 is 14 residues long. CDR3 nucleotides: TGTGCCAGCCTTCAATCCGGGACAGGGATGTATGCTTTCTTT. Translation: CASLQSGTGMYAFF.

The chain uses TRBV5-4 and TRBJ1-3, with a tentative D call TRBD1 (5 bases). CDR1 SGHNT and CDR2 YYREEE come from the germline V gene (reference sequence). The CDR3 is 15 residues long. V was pared by 0 bases and J by 4 bases, with 11 bases between. The CDR3 DNA sequence: TGTGCCAGCAGCTTGGGGGGGGTCGGAGGAAACACCATATATTTT. Encoded protein: CASSLGGVGGNTIYF.

V gene TRBV5-5 combines with J gene TRBJ2-7, with 11 bases aligning to TRBD2. The germline gives CDR1 SGHKS, CDR2 YYEKEE (reference sequence). V dropped 3 bases and J dropped 6; count of bases not matched to a gene: 5. The length of the CDR3 is 14 residues. The CDR3 DNA sequence: TGTGCCAGCAGCTGGACTAGCGGGTCAACCGAGCAGTACTTC. The encoded protein is CASSWTSGSTEQYF.